A single count supports the clone carrying this TCR beta chain. What it binds is unknown. Trimming cost V 4 bases and J 0 bases, with 6 bases left between them. CDR1 MDHEN and CDR2 SYDVKM come from the germline V gene. The CDR3 covers 13 residues. This specimen belongs to a study of OX40 agonist ivuxolimab in advanced cancers. Study summary: A history of anti-PD-1, anti-PD-L1 or anti-CTLA-4 therapy was acceptable, and approximately 40% had some.

Regarding the study as a whole: Clonal expansion in partial responders at 0.1-3.0 mg/kg ranked among the lowest.

TCRdb's table, derived via immunoSEQ multiplex PCR, lists solely in-frame clones and lacks some. The sample holds about 47,000 clones, roughly 85% seen once. The clonotype was recovered from an adult with an advanced solid tumor such as melanoma, head and neck, liver or kidney cancer. Sequences were derived from CD4+ or CD8+ T cells sorted from blood, sampled in a trial of the OX40 agonist ivuxolimab. The V gene is TRBV28, the J gene TRBJ1-1; no clear D gene. In DNA, the CDR3 is TGTGCCAGCAGTTCACACATGAACACTGAAGCTTTCTTT. Its protein product is CASSSHMNTEAFF. The complete variable domain, with remaining parts taken from reference TRBV28 and TRBJ1-1, reads DVKVTQSSRYLVKRTGEKVFLECVQDMDHENMFWYRQDPGLGLRLIYFSYDVKMKEKGDIPEGYSVSREKKERFSLILESASTNQTSMYLCASSSHMNTEAFFGQGTRLTVV.